A single sample is the source of the 21 T cell receptor beta chains below, sequenced in a study of T-cell memory formation after mild COVID-19. TCRdb re-analysed the 5' RACE reads in MiXCR, keeping a single row per CDR3 protein. The sample holds more than 250,000 distinct CDR3 sequences, around 15% seen once. Specimen: PBMCs or a T cell subset sorted from them (not recorded which). The receptors shown here come from a man aged 18 to 30 who had mild COVID-19 (a few samples of this study predate the infection). Cell type and time point are not known.

This clonotype turned up a few times. The genes are TRBV29-1 and TRBJ2-7; D remains unclear. V lost 0 bases to trimming and J lost 1 base, with 10 bases between them. This CDR3 has 14 residues. Germline V CDR1 and CDR2: SQVTM, ANQGSEA. This CDR3 is CSVEDTGISYEQYF. DNA of the CDR3: TGCAGCGTTGAAGATACGGGTATATCCTACGAGCAGTACTTC.

About this clonotype itself: A junction boundary mismatches the germline segment, possibly from a read error. This chain uses TRBV7-7 with TRBJ2-1; TRBD2 aligns across 8 bases. The CDR3 runs 14 residues. The germline V gene has CDR1 SSHAT and CDR2 FNYEAQ (reference sequence). The CDR3 spells CASSRAGADNEQFF. CDR3 sequence (DNA): TGTGCTAGCAGCCGAGCGGGGGCAGACAATGAGCAGTTCTTC.

This clonotype was observed a handful of times. The gene calls are TRBV11-2 and TRBJ2-3; D ambiguous. The CDR3 totals 8 residues. CDR1 is SGHAT, CDR2 FQNNGV, per germline. The DNA of the CDR3 is TGTTGGACAGATACGCAGTATTTT. It encodes CWTDTQYF.

The J gene is TRBJ1-4, the V gene TRBV7-2, with D hard to call. V was cut by 3 bases and J by 7 bases, with 9 bases left in between. Germline CDR1 reads SGHTA; CDR2 reads FQGNSA. The CDR3 totals 13 residues. The CDR3 DNA sequence: TGTGCCAGCAGCTTTTCAACCGGTGAAAAACTGTTTTTT. Its translation is CASSFSTGEKLFF.

This clonotype turned up a few times. The gene calls are TRBV20-1 and TRBJ2-3; no firm D call. CDR3 length equals 14 residues. Per the germline V gene, CDR1 is DFQATT and CDR2 is SNEGSKA (reference sequence). Trimming removed 3 bases from V and 1 base from J, with 11 bases in between. The CDR3 nucleotides read TGCAGTGCTAGCCCCCCGCACCGCACAGATACGCAGTATTTT. Translated: CSASPPHRTDTQYF.

With respect to this clonotype: A read error may account for a junction end that differs from germline. The CDR3 coding sequence is TGTACCAGCAGCCCACGGGGACAGGGGGCAAGCAATGAGCAGTTCTTC. Protein product: CTSSPRGQGASNEQFF. The rearrangement joins TRBV13 to TRBJ2-1, with 12 bases that match TRBD1. This CDR3 is 16 amino acids long. CDR1 is PRHDT and CDR2 is FYEKMQ in the germline V gene (reference sequence).

This clonotype was observed a handful of times. CDR3 nucleotide sequence: TGTGCCAGCAGCCCGCTCCTAGGGCACGAGACCCAGTACTTC. Its protein product is CASSPLLGHETQYF. The chain combines TRBV7-2 with TRBJ2-5, with D hard to call. Trimming removed 5 bases at V and 5 bases at J, with 15 bases between. The germline gives CDR1 SGHTA, CDR2 FQGNSA. The CDR3 runs 14 residues.

In this sample, this clonotype turned up many times. J is TRBJ1-5 and V is TRBV12-3 or TRBV12-4; D is unclear. The CDR3 is made up of 15 amino acids. V was shortened by 2 bases and J by 0 bases, with 8 bases between the two germline ends. Here the CDR3 DNA reads TGTGCCAGCAGTTTAAGGTTTTATAGCAATCAGCCCCAGCATTTT. Protein sequence: CASSLRFYSNQPQHF.

V and J are TRBV6-5 and TRBJ2-5, with TRBD2 matching over 7 bases. V dropped 4 bases and J dropped 4; count of bases not matched to a gene: 9. The CDR3 spans 15 residues. Germline assignment: CDR1 MNHEY and CDR2 SVGAGI. The CDR3 coding sequence is TGTGCCAGCAGTTCCCGCGGGAGATCGGTAGAGACCCAGTACTTC. This encodes CASSSRGRSVETQYF.

A remark on this clonotype: Mismatch with germline at one junction end may stem from a read error. The chain recombines TRBV30 with TRBJ2-2, with TRBD1 identical over 7 bases. The CDR3 extends over 14 amino acids. Germline V gives CDR1 GTSNPN, CDR2 SVGIG (reference sequence). The CDR3 loop is CAWNPGQNPGELFF. The CDR3, as DNA: TGTGCCTGGAATCCGGGACAGAACCCCGGGGAGCTGTTTTTT.

The table lists this clonotype with a few counts. The chain couples TRBV9 to TRBJ2-5; either TRBD1 or TRBD2 may fit D (5 bases each). CDR3 length equals 15 residues. The ends were cut back, 4 bases at V and 5 bases at J, with 18 bases in the middle. Germline CDR1 and CDR2: SGDLS and YYNGEE. CDR3 residues: CASSPRGRKQETQYF. CDR3 bases: TGTGCCAGCAGCCCGAGGGGCCGCAAGCAGGAGACCCAGTACTTC.

The rearrangement joins TRBV7-8 to TRBJ2-1; D unresolved. Trimming removed 5 bases at V and 9 bases at J, with 8 bases between. This CDR3 is 11 amino acids long. Germline CDR1 is SGHVS and CDR2 is FQNEAQ. CDR3 residues: CASSPMGEQFF. CDR3 sequence (DNA): TGTGCCAGCAGCCCCATGGGTGAGCAGTTCTTC. The variable domain in full, with the rest retrieved from reference TRBV7-8 and TRBJ2-1, is GAGVSQSPRYKVAKRGQDVALRCDPISGHVSLFWYQQALGQGPEFLTYFQNEAQLDKSGLPSDRFFAERPEGSVSTLKIQRTQQEDSAVYLCASSPMGEQFFGPGTRLTVL.

The chain recombines TRBV5-1 with TRBJ2-7, with 12 bases fitting TRBD2. Germline V gives CDR1 SGHRS, CDR2 YFSETQ. V lost 0 bases and J lost 6; bases outside the gene matches: 13. This CDR3 is 18 amino acids long. The CDR3 bases are TGCGCCAGCAGCTTGGGACTAGCGGGGGAGGCGGCCACTCTCGAGCAGTACTTC. As protein: CASSLGLAGEAATLEQYF.

The chain has TRBV6-6 and TRBJ2-3; 10 positions agree with TRBD1. With 6 bases clipped from V and 2 bases from J, the junction kept 11 bases outside the gene matches. Germline V gene lookup returns CDR1 MNHNY and CDR2 SVGAGI (reference sequence). The CDR3 is 17 amino acids. The chain's CDR3 is CASSKGGGTGDTDTQYF. The CDR3 region has the DNA TGTGCCAGCAGCAAAGGGGGGGGGACAGGGGACACAGATACGCAGTATTTT.

This clonotype was picked up many times. This rearrangement joins TRBV4-2 to TRBJ2-3, with 10 nucleotides matching TRBD1. Germline CDR1 reads LGHNA; CDR2 reads YNFKEQ. This CDR3 has 18 amino acids. V lost 0 bases and J lost 4; bases outside the gene matches: 10. CDR3 nucleotide sequence: TGTGCCAGCAGCCAAGAAAGTGGGGGGACAGGGGACCCAGATACGCAGTATTTT. Its translation: CASSQESGGTGDPDTQYF.

Ten or more counts support this clonotype. This chain links TRBV7-8 with TRBJ2-7; a weak D match, TRBD2 (6 bases). Per the germline V gene, CDR1 is SGHVS and CDR2 is FQNEAQ. V was clipped by 1 base and J by 2 bases, with 9 bases between them. This CDR3 is built from 14 residues. The CDR3 is CASSLVTGAYEQYV. The CDR3 nucleotides are TGTGCCAGCAGCTTAGTTACGGGGGCCTACGAGCAGTACGTC.

The CDR3, as DNA: TGTGCCATCAGTGAGCGGGGACAATCCTACGAGCAGTACTTC. It codes for CAISERGQSYEQYF. The chain combines TRBV10-3 with TRBJ2-7; the D gene is possibly TRBD1 (6 bases). Germline V gene sequence: CDR1 ENHRY, CDR2 SYGVKD. V was pared by 2 bases and J by 1 base, with 9 bases between. The CDR3 has 14 amino acids.

This clonotype was counted only a few times. The chain has TRBV4-1 and TRBJ1-4; 9 bases are a match to TRBD1. Trimming cost V 1 base and J 6 bases; bases outside gene matches: 0. The CDR3 runs 14 residues. Germline V gives CDR1 MGHRA, CDR2 YSYEKL. The CDR3, as DNA: TGCGCCAGCAGCCAAGGGACAGGGGATGAAAAACTGTTTTTT. This codes for CASSQGTGDEKLFF.

Many counts were recorded for this clonotype. The rearrangement joins TRBV4-2 to TRBJ1-6; D may be TRBD1 (6 bases). The CDR3 covers 16 residues. CDR1 is LGHNA and CDR2 is YNFKEQ in the germline V gene. V dropped 4 bases and J dropped 6 bases, with 16 bases sitting between them. Here the CDR3 reads CASSPDIQGRNSPLHF. For the CDR3, the DNA is TGTGCCAGCAGCCCCGATATCCAGGGGCGTAATTCACCCCTCCACTTT.

This clonotype was observed a few times. V gene TRBV6-2 or TRBV6-3 combines with J gene TRBJ1-1; D is undetermined. Germline-derived CDR1 and CDR2 are MNHEY and SVGEGT. V lost 2 bases and J lost 4, with 5 bases in between. The CDR3 length is 12 residues. Here the CDR3 DNA reads TGTGCCAGCAGTTACCGGGTCACTGAAGCTTTCTTT. It translates to CASSYRVTEAFF.

This clonotype has only a few counts. The rearrangement uses TRBV6-2 or TRBV6-3 and TRBJ2-7; D may be TRBD1 (5 bases). This CDR3 region has 14 residues. Trimming cost V 2 bases and J 0 bases, with 8 bases left between them. Germline V gene data show CDR1 as MNHEY and CDR2 as SVGEGT. The CDR3 sequence is CASSYPDSSYEQYV. Written as DNA, the CDR3 is TGTGCCAGCAGTTACCCCGACAGCTCCTACGAGCAGTACGTC.